One and the same sample provided the 10 T cell receptor beta chains below, sequenced in a study of glioma-infiltrating T cells after dendritic cell vaccination. TCRdb keeps only in-frame clones here, not all; method: immunoSEQ multiplex PCR. In the table there are approximately 82,000 clones, roughly 90% of which are singletons. The sequenced sample was blood, obtained before dendritic cell vaccination. The receptors originated from a human donor with glioblastoma.

This chain connects TRBV6-5 to TRBJ2-3; D remains ambiguous. This CDR3 region has 13 residues. Trimming took off 5 bases at V and 7 bases at J, with 13 bases between the two ends. The germline V gene encodes CDR1 MNHEY and CDR2 SVGAGI. In DNA form, the CDR3 reads TGTGCCAGCAGTGAAGCCGAGCAACATACGCAGTATTTT. It codes for CASSEAEQHTQYF.

The chain employs TRBV27 and TRBJ2-3; D is unresolved. Trimming removed 2 bases from V and 0 bases from J, with 3 bases in between. Looked up from germline, CDR1 is MNHEY and CDR2 is SMNVEV (reference sequence). The CDR3 spans 13 residues. The CDR3 bases are TGTGCCAGCAGTTTACTGAGCACAGATACGCAGTATTTT. Protein sequence: CASSLLSTDTQYF.

The rearrangement joins TRBV7-9 to TRBJ2-2; the D is unclear. Between the trimmed V and J ends, which lost 3 bases and 7 bases, there was a span of 12 bases. Germline lookup yields CDR1 SEHNR and CDR2 FQNEAQ (reference sequence). The CDR3 extends over 14 amino acids. The CDR3 is CASSFNERHGELFF. The CDR3 bases are TGTGCCAGCAGCTTCAATGAGCGTCACGGGGAGCTGTTTTTT.

The V and J genes are TRBV5-1 and TRBJ2-1, with a weak D call TRBD2 (6 bases). CDR1 is SGHRS and CDR2 is YFSETQ in the germline V gene. The V end was cut by 3 bases, the J end by 0 bases, with 13 bases between. The CDR3 is made up of 16 amino acids. The CDR3 sequence: CASSSGGTSSYNEQFF. The CDR3 DNA follows: TGCGCCAGCAGCTCAGGAGGGACGAGCTCCTACAATGAGCAGTTCTTC.

This rearrangement joins TRBV5-1 to TRBJ2-1; maybe TRBD1 (6 bases). Per the germline V gene, CDR1 is SGHRS and CDR2 is YFSETQ. The germline V and J ends were trimmed by 5 bases and 0 bases, with 9 bases remaining between them. This CDR3 is 14 amino acids long. The CDR3 spells CASRRGSSYNEQFF. The CDR3 region has the DNA TGCGCCAGCAGGAGGGGGAGCTCCTACAATGAGCAGTTCTTC.

This clone was counted a single time. This chain uses TRBV7-2 with TRBJ2-1, with TRBD2 identical over 14 bases. Trimming removed 6 bases from V and 9 bases from J; junction bases left unmatched: 10. The germline V gene encodes CDR1 SGHTA and CDR2 FQGNSA. The length of the CDR3 is 16 residues. The DNA of the CDR3 is TGTGCCAGCAGTTTTGGGGGACTAGCGGGGGTAGGTGAGCAGTTCTTC. Translated: CASSFGGLAGVGEQFF.

The chain recombines TRBV7-8 with TRBJ2-2; TRBD2 might be the D (5 bases). The CDR3 covers 15 residues. The germline CDR1 and CDR2 sequences are SGHVS and FQNEAQ. Between the trimmed V and J ends, which lost 1 base and 5 bases, there was a span of 11 bases. CDR3 bases: TGTGCCAGCAGCTTAGAGATAGCGAGGACCGGGGAGCTGTTTTTT. This codes for CASSLEIARTGELFF.

The rearrangement joins TRBV29-1 to TRBJ1-2; a possible D gene is TRBD1 (5 bases). Trimming took off 3 bases at V and 8 bases at J, with 13 bases between the two ends. Germline-derived CDR1 and CDR2 are SQVTM and ANQGSEA. The CDR3 totals 12 residues. CDR3 protein: CSVDSGRGGYTF. The DNA for the CDR3 is TGCAGCGTTGATTCAGGAAGGGGAGGCTACACCTTC.

This clone showed up just once. This chain connects TRBV19 to TRBJ2-2; 12 bases are shared with TRBD1. The junction had 2 bases not matched to a gene; V was cut back by 6 bases and J by 6 bases. CDR3 length: 14 residues. In germline, CDR1 is LNHDA, CDR2 SQIVND (reference sequence). This CDR3 is CASRRDRGPGELFF. DNA of the CDR3: TGTGCCAGTAGGAGGGACAGGGGGCCCGGGGAGCTGTTTTTT.

This sequence joins TRBV30 and TRBJ1-5, with TRBD1 identical over 9 bases. Germline CDR1 and CDR2: GTSNPN and SVGIG (reference sequence). CDR3 length equals 13 residues. The J segment lost 4 bases and the V segment lost 4 bases, leaving 2 bases of the junction unmatched. This chain's CDR3 is CAWTGQGNQPQHF. The CDR3 nucleotides read TGTGCCTGGACAGGACAGGGGAATCAGCCCCAGCATTTT.